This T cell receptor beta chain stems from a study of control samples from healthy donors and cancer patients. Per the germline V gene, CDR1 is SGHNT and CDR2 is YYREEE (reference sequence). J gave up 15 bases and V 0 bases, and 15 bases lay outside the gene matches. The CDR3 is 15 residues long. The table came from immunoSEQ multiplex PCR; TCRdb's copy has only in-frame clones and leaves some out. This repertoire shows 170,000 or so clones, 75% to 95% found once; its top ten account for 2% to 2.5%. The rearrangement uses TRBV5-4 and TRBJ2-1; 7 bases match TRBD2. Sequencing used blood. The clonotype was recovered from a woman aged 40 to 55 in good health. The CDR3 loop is CASSLVRGGSSEAFF. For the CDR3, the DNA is TGTGCCAGCAGCTTGGTTCGCGGGGGTTCTTCCGAGGCGTTCTTC. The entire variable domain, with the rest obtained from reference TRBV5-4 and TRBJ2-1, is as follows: ETGVTQSPTHLIKTRGQQVTLRCSSQSGHNTVSWYQQALGQGPQFIFQYYREEENGRGNFPPRFSGLQFPNYSSELNVNALELDDSALYLCASSLVRGGSSEAFFGPGTRLTVL.